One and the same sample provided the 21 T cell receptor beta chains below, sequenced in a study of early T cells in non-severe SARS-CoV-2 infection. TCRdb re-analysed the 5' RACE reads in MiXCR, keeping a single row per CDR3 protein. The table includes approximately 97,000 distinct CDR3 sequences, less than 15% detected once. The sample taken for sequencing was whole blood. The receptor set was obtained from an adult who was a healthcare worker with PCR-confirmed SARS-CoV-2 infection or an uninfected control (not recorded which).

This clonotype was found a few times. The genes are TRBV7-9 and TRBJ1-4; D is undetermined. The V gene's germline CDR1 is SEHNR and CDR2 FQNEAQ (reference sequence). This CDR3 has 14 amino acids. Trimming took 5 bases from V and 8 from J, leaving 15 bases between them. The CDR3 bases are TGTGCCAGCAGCCCACCCGCGGCAGCCGAAAAACTGTTTTTT. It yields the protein CASSPPAAAEKLFF. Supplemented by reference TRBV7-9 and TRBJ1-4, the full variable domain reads DTGVSQNPRHKITKRGQNVTFRCDPISEHNRLYWYRQTLGQGPEFLTYFQNEAQLEKSRLLSDRFSAERPKGSFSTLEIQRTEQGDSAMYLCASSPPAAAEKLFFGSGTQLSVL.

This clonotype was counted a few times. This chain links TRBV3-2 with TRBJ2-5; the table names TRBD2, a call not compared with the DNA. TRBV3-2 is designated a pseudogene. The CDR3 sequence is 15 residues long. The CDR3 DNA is TGTGCCAGCAGCCTTACTAGCGGGAGACGAGAGACCCAGTACTTC. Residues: CASSLTSGRRETQYF.

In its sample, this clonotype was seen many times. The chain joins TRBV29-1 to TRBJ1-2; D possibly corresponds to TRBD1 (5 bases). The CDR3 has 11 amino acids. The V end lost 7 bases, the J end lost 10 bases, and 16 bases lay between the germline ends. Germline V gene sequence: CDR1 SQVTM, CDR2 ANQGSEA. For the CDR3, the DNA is TGCAGCGACATGGACAACCACTACTACACCTTC. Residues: CSDMDNHYYTF. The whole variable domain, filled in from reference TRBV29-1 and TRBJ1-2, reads SAVISQKPSRDICQRGTSLTIQCQVDSQVTMMFWYRQQPGQSLTLIATANQGSEATYESGFVIDKFPISRPNLTFSTLTVSNMSPEDSSIYLCSDMDNHYYTFGSGTRLTVV.

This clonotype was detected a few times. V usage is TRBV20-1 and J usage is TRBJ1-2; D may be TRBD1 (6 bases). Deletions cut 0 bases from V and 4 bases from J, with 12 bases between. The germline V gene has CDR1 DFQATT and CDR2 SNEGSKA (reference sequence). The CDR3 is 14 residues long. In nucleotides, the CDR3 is TGCAGTGCTAGAGATGCGACAGGAGGCTATGGCTACACCTTC. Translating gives CSARDATGGYGYTF.

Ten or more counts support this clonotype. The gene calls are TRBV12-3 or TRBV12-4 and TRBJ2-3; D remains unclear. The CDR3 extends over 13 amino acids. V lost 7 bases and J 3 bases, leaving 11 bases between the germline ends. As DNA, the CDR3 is TGTGCCAGCAATCGACACGAGACAGATACGCAGTATTTT. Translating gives CASNRHETDTQYF.

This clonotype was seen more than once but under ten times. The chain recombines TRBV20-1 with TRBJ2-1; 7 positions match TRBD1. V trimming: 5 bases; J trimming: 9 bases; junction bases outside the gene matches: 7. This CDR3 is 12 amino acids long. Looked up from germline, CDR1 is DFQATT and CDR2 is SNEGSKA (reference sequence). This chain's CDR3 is CSAGRQGREQFF. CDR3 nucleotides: TGCAGTGCTGGTAGACAGGGCCGTGAGCAGTTCTTC.

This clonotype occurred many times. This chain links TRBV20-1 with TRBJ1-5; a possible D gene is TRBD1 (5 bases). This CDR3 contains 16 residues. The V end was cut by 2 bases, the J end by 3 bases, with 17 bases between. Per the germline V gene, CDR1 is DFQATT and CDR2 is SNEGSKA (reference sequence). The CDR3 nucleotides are TGCAGTGCTAGATACCCCGGGGGTAGGGCCAATCAGCCCCAGCATTTT. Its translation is CSARYPGGRANQPQHF.

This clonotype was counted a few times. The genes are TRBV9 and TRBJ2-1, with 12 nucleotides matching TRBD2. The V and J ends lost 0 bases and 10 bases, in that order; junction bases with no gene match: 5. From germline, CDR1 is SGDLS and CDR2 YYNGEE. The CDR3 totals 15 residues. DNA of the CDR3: TGTGCCAGCAGCGTAGGGGCTAGCGGGAGGGGGGAGCAGTTCTTC. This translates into CASSVGASGRGEQFF.

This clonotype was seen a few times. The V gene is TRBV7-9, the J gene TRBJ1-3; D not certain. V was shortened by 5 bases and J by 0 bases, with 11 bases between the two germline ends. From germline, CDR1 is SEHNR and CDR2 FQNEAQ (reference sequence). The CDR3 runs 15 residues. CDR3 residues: CASSTTADSGNTIYF. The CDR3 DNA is TGTGCCAGCAGCACTACAGCTGACTCTGGAAACACCATATATTTT.

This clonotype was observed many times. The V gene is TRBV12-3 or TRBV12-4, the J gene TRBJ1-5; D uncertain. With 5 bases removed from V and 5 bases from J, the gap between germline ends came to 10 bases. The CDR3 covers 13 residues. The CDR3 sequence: CASSTLLDQPQHF. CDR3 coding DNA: TGTGCCAGCAGTACTCTATTGGATCAGCCCCAGCATTTT.

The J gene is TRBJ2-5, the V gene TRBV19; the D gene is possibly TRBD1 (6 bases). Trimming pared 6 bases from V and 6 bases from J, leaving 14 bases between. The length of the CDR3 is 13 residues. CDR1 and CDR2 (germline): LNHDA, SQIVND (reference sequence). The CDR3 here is CASSQRDTKTQYF. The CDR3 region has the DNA TGTGCCAGTAGCCAACGGGACACAAAGACCCAGTACTTC.

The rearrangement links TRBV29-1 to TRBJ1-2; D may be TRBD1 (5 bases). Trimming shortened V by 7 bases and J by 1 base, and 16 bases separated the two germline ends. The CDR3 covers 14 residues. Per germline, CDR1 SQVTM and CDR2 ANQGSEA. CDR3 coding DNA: TGCAGCGGGGCGACAGACAGCAATAACTATGGCTACACCTTC. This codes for CSGATDSNNYGYTF.

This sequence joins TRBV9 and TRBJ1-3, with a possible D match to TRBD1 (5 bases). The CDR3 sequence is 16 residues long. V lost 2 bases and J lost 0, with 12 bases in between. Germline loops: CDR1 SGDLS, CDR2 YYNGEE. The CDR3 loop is CASSVGDHRSGNTIYF. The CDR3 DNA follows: TGTGCCAGCAGCGTGGGGGACCATCGCTCTGGAAACACCATATATTTT.

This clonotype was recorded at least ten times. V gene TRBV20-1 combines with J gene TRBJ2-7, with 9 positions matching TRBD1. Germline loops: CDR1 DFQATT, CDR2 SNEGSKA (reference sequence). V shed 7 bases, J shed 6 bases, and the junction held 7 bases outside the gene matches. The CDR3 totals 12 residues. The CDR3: CSGQDRGAEQYF. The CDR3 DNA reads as TGCAGTGGTCAGGACAGGGGAGCCGAGCAGTACTTC.

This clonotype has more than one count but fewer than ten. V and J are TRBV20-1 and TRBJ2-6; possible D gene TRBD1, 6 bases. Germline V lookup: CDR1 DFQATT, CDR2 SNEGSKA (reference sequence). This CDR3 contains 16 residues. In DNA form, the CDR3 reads TGCAGCGTCGAGGGACACCTATTCTCTGGGGCCAACGTCCTGACTTTC. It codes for CSVEGHLFSGANVLTF.

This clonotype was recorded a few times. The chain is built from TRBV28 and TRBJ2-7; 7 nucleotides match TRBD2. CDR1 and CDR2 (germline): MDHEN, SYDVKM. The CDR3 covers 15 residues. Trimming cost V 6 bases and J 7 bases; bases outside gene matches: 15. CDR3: CASSRGSGLSGEQYF. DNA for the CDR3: TGTGCCAGCAGCCGGGGTAGCGGGCTTTCGGGAGAGCAGTACTTC. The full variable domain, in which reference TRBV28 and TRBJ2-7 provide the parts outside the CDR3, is DVKVTQSSRYLVKRTGEKVFLECVQDMDHENMFWYRQDPGLGLRLIYFSYDVKMKEKGDIPEGYSVSREKKERFSLILESASTNQTSMYLCASSRGSGLSGEQYFGPGTRLTVT.

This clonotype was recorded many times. CDR3 sequence reads: CASSPGWGRTDTQYF. The DNA of the CDR3 is TGTGCCAGCAGCCCCGGGTGGGGGCGCACAGATACGCAGTATTTT. This rearrangement joins TRBV7-9 to TRBJ2-3, with a tentative D call TRBD1 (6 bases). This CDR3 region has 15 residues. Germline V gene data show CDR1 as SEHNR and CDR2 as FQNEAQ (reference sequence). V was cut by 5 bases and J by 1 base, with 13 bases left in between.

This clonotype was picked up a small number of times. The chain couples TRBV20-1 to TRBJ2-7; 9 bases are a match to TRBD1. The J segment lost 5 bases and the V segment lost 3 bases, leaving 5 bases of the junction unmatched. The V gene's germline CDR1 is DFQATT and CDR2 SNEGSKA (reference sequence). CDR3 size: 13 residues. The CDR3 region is CSASGTGFHEQYF. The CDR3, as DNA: TGCAGTGCTAGCGGGACAGGGTTCCACGAGCAGTACTTC.

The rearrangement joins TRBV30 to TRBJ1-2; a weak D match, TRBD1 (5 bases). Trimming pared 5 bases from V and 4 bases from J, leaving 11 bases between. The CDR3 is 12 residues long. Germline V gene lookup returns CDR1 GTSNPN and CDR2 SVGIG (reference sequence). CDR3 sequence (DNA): TGTGCCTGGGCACGGGGGAGCTATGGCTACACCTTC. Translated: CAWARGSYGYTF.

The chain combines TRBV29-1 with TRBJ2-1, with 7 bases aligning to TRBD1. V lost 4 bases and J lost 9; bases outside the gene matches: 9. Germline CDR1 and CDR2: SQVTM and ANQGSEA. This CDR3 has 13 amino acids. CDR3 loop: CSVGGGQMREQFF. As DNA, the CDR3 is TGCAGCGTTGGTGGGGGACAGATGCGTGAGCAGTTCTTC.

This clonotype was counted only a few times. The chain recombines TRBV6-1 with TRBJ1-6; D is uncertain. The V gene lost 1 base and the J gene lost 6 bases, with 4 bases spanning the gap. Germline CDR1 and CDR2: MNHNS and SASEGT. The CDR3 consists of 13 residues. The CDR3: CASSEGTNSPLHF. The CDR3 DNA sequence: TGTGCCAGCAGTGAAGGCACTAATTCACCCCTCCACTTT.